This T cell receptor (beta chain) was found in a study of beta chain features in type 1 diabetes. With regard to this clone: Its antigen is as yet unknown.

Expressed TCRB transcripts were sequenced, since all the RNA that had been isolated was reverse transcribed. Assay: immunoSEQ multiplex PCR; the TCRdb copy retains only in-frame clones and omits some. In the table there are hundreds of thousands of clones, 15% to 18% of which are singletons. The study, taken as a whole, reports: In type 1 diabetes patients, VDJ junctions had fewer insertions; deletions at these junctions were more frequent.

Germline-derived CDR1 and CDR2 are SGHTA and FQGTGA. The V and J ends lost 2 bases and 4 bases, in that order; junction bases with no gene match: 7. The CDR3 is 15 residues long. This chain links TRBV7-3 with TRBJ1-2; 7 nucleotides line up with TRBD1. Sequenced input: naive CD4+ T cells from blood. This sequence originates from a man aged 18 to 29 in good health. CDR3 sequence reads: CASSLPGQPVYGYTF. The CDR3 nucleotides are TGTGCCAGCAGCTTACCGGGACAGCCAGTCTATGGCTACACCTTC.